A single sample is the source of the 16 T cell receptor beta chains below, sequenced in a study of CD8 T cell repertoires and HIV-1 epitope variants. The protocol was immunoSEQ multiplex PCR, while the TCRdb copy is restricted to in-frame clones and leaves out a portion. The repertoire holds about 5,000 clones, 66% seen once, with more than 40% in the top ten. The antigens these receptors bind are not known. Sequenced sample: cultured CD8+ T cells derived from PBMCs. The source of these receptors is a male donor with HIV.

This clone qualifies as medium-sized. Here the CDR3 DNA reads TGTGCCAGCAGCCAAACAGGGGTCAACGAGCAGTACTTC. It encodes CASSQTGVNEQYF. The chain joins TRBV4-2 to TRBJ2-7; the match to TRBD1 covers 7 bases. With 2 bases clipped from V and 5 bases from J, the junction kept 3 bases outside the gene matches. The CDR3 covers 13 residues. Germline CDR1 reads LGHNA; CDR2 reads YNFKEQ.

CDR3 protein: CASTQTGATNEKLFF. The CDR3 DNA is TGTGCCAGCACACAAACAGGGGCAACTAATGAAAAACTGTTTTTT. The chain has TRBV28 and TRBJ1-4; TRBD1 agrees at 7 bases. V was pared by 7 bases and J by 0 bases, with 5 bases of the junction left unmatched. The CDR3 loop spans 15 amino acids. Germline V lookup: CDR1 MDHEN, CDR2 SYDVKM. Full variable domain (outside the CDR3, taken from reference TRBV28 and TRBJ1-4): DVKVTQSSRYLVKRTGEKVFLECVQDMDHENMFWYRQDPGLGLRLIYFSYDVKMKEKGDIPEGYSVSREKKERFSLILESASTNQTSMYLCASTQTGATNEKLFFGSGTQLSVL.

This CDR3 reads CASSITLAAYEQYF. The CDR3 DNA reads TGTGCCAGTAGTATAACCCTAGCTGCCTACGAGCAGTACTTC. The chain joins TRBV19 to TRBJ2-7; tentative D call: TRBD2 (5 bases). The CDR3 extends over 14 amino acids. Germline CDR1 reads LNHDA; CDR2 reads SQIVND (reference sequence). V lost 2 bases, J lost 2 bases, and 10 bases lay in between. Drawing the rest from reference TRBV19 and TRBJ2-7, the complete variable domain is DGGITQSPKYLFRKEGQNVTLSCEQNLNHDAMYWYRQDPGQGLRLIYYSQIVNDFQKGDIAEGYSVSREKKESFPLTVTSAQKNPTAFYLCASSITLAAYEQYFGPGTRLTVT.

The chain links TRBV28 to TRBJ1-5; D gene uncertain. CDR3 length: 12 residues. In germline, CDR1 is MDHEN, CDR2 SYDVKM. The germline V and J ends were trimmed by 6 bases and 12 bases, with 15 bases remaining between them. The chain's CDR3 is CASSLVEGYQHF. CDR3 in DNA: TGTGCCAGCAGCCTAGTTGAGGGTTACCAGCATTTT.

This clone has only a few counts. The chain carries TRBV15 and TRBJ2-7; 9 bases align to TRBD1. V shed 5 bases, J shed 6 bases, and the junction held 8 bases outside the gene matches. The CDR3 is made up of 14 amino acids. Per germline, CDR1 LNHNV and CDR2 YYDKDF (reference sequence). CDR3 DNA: TGTGCCACCAGCGTCGGGACAGGGCTAGGCGAGCAGTACTTC. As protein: CATSVGTGLGEQYF. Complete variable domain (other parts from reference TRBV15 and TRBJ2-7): DAMVIQNPRYQVTQFGKPVTLSCSQTLNHNVMYWYQQKSSQAPKLLFHYYDKDFNNEADTPDNFQSRRPNTSFCFLDIRSPGLGDTAMYLCATSVGTGLGEQYFGPGTRLTVT.

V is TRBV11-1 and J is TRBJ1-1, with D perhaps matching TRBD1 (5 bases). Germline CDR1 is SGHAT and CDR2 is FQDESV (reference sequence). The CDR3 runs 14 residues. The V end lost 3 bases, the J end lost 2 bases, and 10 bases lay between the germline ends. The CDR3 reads CASSLRGGNTEAFF. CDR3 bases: TGTGCCAGCAGCTTGAGGGGCGGAAACACTGAAGCTTTCTTT.

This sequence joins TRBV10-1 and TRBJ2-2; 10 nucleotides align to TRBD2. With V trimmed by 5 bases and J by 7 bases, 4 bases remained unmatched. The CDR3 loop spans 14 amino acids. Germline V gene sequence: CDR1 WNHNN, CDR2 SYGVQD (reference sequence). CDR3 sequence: CASSLAGVGGELFF. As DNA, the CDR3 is TGCGCCAGCAGTCTAGCGGGAGTCGGCGGGGAGCTGTTTTTT.

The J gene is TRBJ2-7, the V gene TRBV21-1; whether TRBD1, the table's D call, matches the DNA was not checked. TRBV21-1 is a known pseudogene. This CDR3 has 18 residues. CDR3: CASSKLAFGGGFEDLQYF. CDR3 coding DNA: TGTGCCAGCAGCAAACTCGCTTTTGGTGGGGGCTTTGAGGATTTGCAGTACTTC.

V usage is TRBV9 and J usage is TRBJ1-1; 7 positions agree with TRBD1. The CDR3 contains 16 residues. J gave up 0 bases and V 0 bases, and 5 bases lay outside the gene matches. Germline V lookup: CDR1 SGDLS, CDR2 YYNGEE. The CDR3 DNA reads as TGTGCCAGCAGCGTAGACCCACAGGGGATGAACACTGAAGCTTTCTTT. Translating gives CASSVDPQGMNTEAFF.

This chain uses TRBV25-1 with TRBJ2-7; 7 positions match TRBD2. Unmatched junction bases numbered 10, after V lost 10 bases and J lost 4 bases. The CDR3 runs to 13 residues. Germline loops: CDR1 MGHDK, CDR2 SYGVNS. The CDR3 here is CATGGASGYEQYF. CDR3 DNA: TGTGCCACCGGAGGCGCTAGCGGTTACGAGCAGTACTTC.

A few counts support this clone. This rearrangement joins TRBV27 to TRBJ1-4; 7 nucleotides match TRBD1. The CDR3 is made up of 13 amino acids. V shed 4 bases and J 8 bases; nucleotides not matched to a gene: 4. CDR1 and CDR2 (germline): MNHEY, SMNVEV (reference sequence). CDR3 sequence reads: CASSYRGDEKLFF. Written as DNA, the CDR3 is TGTGCCAGCAGTTACAGGGGCGACGAAAAACTGTTTTTT.

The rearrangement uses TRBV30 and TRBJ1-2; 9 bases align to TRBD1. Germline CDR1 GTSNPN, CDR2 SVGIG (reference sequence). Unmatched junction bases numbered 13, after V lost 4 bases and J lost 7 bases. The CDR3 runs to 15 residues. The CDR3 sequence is CAWTAPTGGLVGYTF. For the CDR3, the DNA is TGTGCCTGGACCGCCCCCACAGGGGGCTTGGTTGGCTACACCTTC.

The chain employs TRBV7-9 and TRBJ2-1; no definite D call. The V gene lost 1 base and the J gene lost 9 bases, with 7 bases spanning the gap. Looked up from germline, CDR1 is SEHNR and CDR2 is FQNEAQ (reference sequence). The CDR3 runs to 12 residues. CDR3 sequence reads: CASSLDSIEQFF. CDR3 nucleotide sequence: TGTGCCAGCAGCTTAGATTCGATTGAGCAGTTCTTC.

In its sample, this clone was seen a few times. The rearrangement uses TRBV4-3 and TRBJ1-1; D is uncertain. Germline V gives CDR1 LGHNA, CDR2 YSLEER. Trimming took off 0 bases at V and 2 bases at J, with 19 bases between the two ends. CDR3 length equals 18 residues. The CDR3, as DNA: TGCGCCAGCAGCCAAGAAGAAGGAGATCACGGACCAAACACTGAAGCTTTCTTT. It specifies CASSQEEGDHGPNTEAFF.

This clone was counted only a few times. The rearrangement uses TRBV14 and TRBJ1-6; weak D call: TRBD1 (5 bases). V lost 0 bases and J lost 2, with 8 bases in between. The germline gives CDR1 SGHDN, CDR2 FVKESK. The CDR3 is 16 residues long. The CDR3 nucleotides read TGTGCCAGCAGCCAAGAGTGGGGGGCCTATAATTCACCCCTCCACTTT. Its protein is CASSQEWGAYNSPLHF. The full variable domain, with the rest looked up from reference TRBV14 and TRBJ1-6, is EAGVTQFPSHSVIEKGQTVTLRCDPISGHDNLYWYRRVMGKEIKFLLHFVKESKQDESGMPNNRFLAERTGGTYSTLKVQPAELEDSGVYFCASSQEWGAYNSPLHFGNGTRLTVT.

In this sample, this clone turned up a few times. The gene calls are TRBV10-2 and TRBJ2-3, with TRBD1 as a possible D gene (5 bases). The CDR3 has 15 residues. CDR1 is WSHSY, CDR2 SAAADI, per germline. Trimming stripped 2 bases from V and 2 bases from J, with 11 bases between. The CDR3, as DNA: TGCGCCAGCAGTGAGGCGGCAGGGCTCACAGATACGCAGTATTTT. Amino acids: CASSEAAGLTDTQYF.